These 5 T cell receptor beta chains originate from one sample sequenced in a study of neurological immune-mediated disorders. TCRdb processed the 5' RACE reads anew with MiXCR; each CDR3 protein has one entry. The sample contains 50,000 or so distinct CDR3 sequences, approximately 15% of which appear only once. The sequenced sample consisted of PBMCs. Receptors were obtained from a man aged 60-69 years in good health.

At least ten counts were recorded for this clonotype. The chain is built from TRBV24-1 and TRBJ2-3; 10 bases align to TRBD1. CDR3 length: 18 residues. Germline V gives CDR1 KGHDR, CDR2 SFDVKD. The trim removed 3 bases at V and 0 bases at J, leaving 8 bases unmatched. The CDR3 spells CATSDRPGQGPSTDTQYF. As DNA, the CDR3 is TGTGCCACCAGTGATCGGCCGGGACAGGGGCCTAGCACAGATACGCAGTATTTT.

At least ten counts were recorded for this clonotype. The CDR3 region has the DNA TGCAGTGCTCCACCACCGGGCAATCAGCCCCAGCATTTT. Translated: CSAPPPGNQPQHF. This chain joins TRBV20-1 and TRBJ1-5; no reliable D call. Per germline, CDR1 DFQATT and CDR2 SNEGSKA (reference sequence). The V gene lost 5 bases and the J gene lost 2 bases, with 10 bases spanning the gap. The CDR3 spans 13 residues.

This clonotype was found many times. The chain couples TRBV20-1 to TRBJ2-2; either TRBD1 or TRBD2 may supply D (5 bases each). The germline gives CDR1 DFQATT, CDR2 SNEGSKA (reference sequence). V lost 5 bases and J 3 bases, leaving 16 bases between the germline ends. There are 15 residues in the CDR3. The CDR3 spells CSAHRGRPDTGELFF. DNA for the CDR3: TGCAGTGCTCACCGGGGCCGTCCGGACACCGGGGAGCTGTTTTTT.

This clonotype was recorded many times. The V gene is TRBV3-1, the J gene TRBJ2-4; D is uncertain. Between the trimmed V and J ends, which lost 0 bases and 5 bases, there was a span of 5 bases. In germline, CDR1 is LGHDT, CDR2 YNNKEL (reference sequence). The CDR3 contains 13 residues. The CDR3: CASSQDPQNIQYF. The CDR3 DNA sequence: TGTGCCAGCAGCCAAGATCCTCAAAACATTCAGTACTTC.

This clonotype was counted many times. This chain joins TRBV20-1 and TRBJ2-3, with a tentative D call TRBD2 (6 bases). The CDR3 sequence is 13 residues long. V was shortened by 5 bases and J by 6 bases, with 15 bases between the two germline ends. The germline CDR1 and CDR2 sequences are DFQATT and SNEGSKA (reference sequence). As DNA, the CDR3 is TGCAGTGCTGTTCGGGAGCCAGTGGATACGCAGTATTTT. Protein sequence: CSAVREPVDTQYF.